Detailed here is one TCR beta chain. This record comes from a study of T cell responses to AZD1222 COVID-19 vaccine. Timing groups of about 4 and about 12 weeks for second doses were pooled. Losses at the gene ends were 5 bases for V and 1 base for J; bases not matched to a gene: 9. This CDR3 contains 16 residues. Germline assignment: CDR1 LNHDA and CDR2 SQIVND (reference sequence). Some clones are missing from TCRdb's copy, which holds only in-frame ones; the method was immunoSEQ multiplex PCR. Among roughly 200,000 clones listed, approximately 90% were seen once. This clonotype was obtained from an adult who received the AZD1222 COVID-19 vaccine. The material sequenced was peripheral blood, taken 28 days after the second AZD1222 dose. The gene calls are TRBV19 and TRBJ2-3, with 7 bases lining up with TRBD1. CDR3 DNA sequence: TGTGCCAGTAGTGCGCACAGGGGTGTGGGCACAGATACGCAGTATTTT. Its protein is CASSAHRGVGTDTQYF. The whole variable domain, filled in from reference TRBV19 and TRBJ2-3, reads DGGITQSPKYLFRKEGQNVTLSCEQNLNHDAMYWYRQDPGQGLRLIYYSQIVNDFQKGDIAEGYSVSREKKESFPLTVTSAQKNPTAFYLCASSAHRGVGTDTQYFGPGTRLTVL.